A single sample gave rise to the 21 T cell receptor beta chains below, sequenced in a study of CD8 T cells in ankylosing spondylitis. Study-wide points: A motif of eight highly homologous TCR beta variants was seen as apparently characteristic of ankylosing spondylitis blood.

These TCRs' antigens remain unknown. TCRdb called the 5' RACE reads again in MiXCR, with one record for every CDR3 protein. The sample holds 800,000 to 900,000 distinct CDR3 sequences, approximately 10% seen once. Sequencing used blood, either unsorted or a sorted T cell fraction (not recorded which). The receptors shown here come from a male donor with ankylosing spondylitis.

This clonotype has more than one count but fewer than ten. The chain recombines TRBV12-3 or TRBV12-4 with TRBJ1-4, with D uncertain. V gave up 6 bases and J gave up 10 bases, with 18 bases separating them. This CDR3 region has 14 residues. This CDR3 reads CASSWKREMRKLFF. CDR3 DNA: TGTGCCAGCAGCTGGAAGCGGGAGATGAGAAAACTGTTTTTT.

The chain combines TRBV6-1 with TRBJ2-2, with D possibly being TRBD1 (5 bases). The V gene's germline CDR1 is MNHNS and CDR2 SASEGT. CDR3 size: 14 residues. With 5 bases removed from V and 5 bases from J, the gap between germline ends came to 12 bases. CDR3: CASSPLRATGELFF. Here the CDR3 DNA reads TGTGCCAGCAGTCCTCTCAGGGCAACCGGGGAGCTGTTTTTT.

The chain is built from TRBV20-1 and TRBJ2-3, with D perhaps assigned TRBD1 or TRBD2 (6 bases each). CDR1 and CDR2 from the germline V gene are DFQATT and SNEGSKA (reference sequence). The CDR3 has 14 amino acids. The germline V and J ends were trimmed by 3 bases and 0 bases, with 10 bases remaining between them. The CDR3 DNA sequence: TGCAGTGCTAGGGAGGGGGATAGCACAGATACGCAGTATTTT. The encoded protein is CSAREGDSTDTQYF.

The chain couples TRBV20-1 to TRBJ1-1; TRBD1 matches 11 bases. Germline V gene data show CDR1 as DFQATT and CDR2 as SNEGSKA (reference sequence). This CDR3 has 15 amino acids. With V trimmed by 1 base and J by 7 bases, 8 bases remained unmatched. The CDR3 sequence is CSARAWDRGFDEAFF. In nucleotides, the CDR3 is TGCAGTGCTAGAGCGTGGGACAGGGGGTTCGATGAAGCTTTCTTT.

The table lists this clonotype with many counts. The genes are TRBV6-2 or TRBV6-3 and TRBJ2-3; TRBD2 aligns across 10 bases. This CDR3 region has 16 residues. With 5 bases clipped from V and 4 bases from J, the junction kept 9 bases outside the gene matches. CDR1 is MNHEY and CDR2 is SVGEGT in the germline V gene. Written as DNA, the CDR3 is TGTGCCAGCAGTGGAAAACTAGCGGGGCACGCAGATACGCAGTATTTT. Protein sequence: CASSGKLAGHADTQYF.

The V call is TRBV20-1, the J call TRBJ1-1; D unresolved. There are 12 residues in the CDR3. Germline lookup yields CDR1 DFQATT and CDR2 SNEGSKA (reference sequence). V was pared by 6 bases and J by 0 bases, with 8 bases between. The DNA for the CDR3 is TGCAGTGCCGAGATAATGAACACTGAAGCTTTCTTT. Its translation is CSAEIMNTEAFF.

This chain links TRBV6-5 with TRBJ1-5; D perhaps matches TRBD1 (5 bases). CDR1 and CDR2 (germline): MNHEY, SVGAGI. V gave up 5 bases and J gave up 11 bases, with 13 bases separating them. There are 12 residues in the CDR3. CDR3 coding DNA: TGTGCCAGCAGTGCAGGGTTCGGGTCCCAGCATTTT. Its protein product is CASSAGFGSQHF.

The rearrangement joins TRBV9 to TRBJ2-2; 7 bases map to TRBD2. The CDR3 spans 14 residues. The V segment lost 1 base and the J segment 5 bases; nucleotides outside the gene matches: 2. CDR1 SGDLS and CDR2 YYNGEE come from the germline V gene. Here the CDR3 reads CASSVRTSTGELFF. In DNA form, the CDR3 reads TGTGCCAGCAGCGTAAGGACTAGTACCGGGGAGCTGTTTTTT.

This clonotype was found many times. The J gene is TRBJ1-1, the V gene TRBV5-1, with D possibly being TRBD1 (6 bases). Per the germline V gene, CDR1 is SGHRS and CDR2 is YFSETQ. Between the trimmed V and J ends, which lost 1 base and 4 bases, there was a span of 8 bases. The length of the CDR3 is 13 residues. CDR3 residues: CASSLRGATEAFF. The CDR3 nucleotides read TGCGCCAGCAGCTTGAGGGGGGCCACTGAAGCTTTCTTT.

This chain connects TRBV4-1 to TRBJ2-1, with TRBD2 identical over 10 bases. Germline lookup yields CDR1 MGHRA and CDR2 YSYEKL. CDR3 length equals 21 residues. Trimming took 3 bases from V and 0 from J; bases not matched to a gene: 17. The CDR3 DNA sequence: TGCGCCAGCAGCCACGAACGTATTTTGAGCGGGAGGGCTAGCTCCTACAATGAGCAGTTCTTC. Its translation is CASSHERILSGRASSYNEQFF.

This clonotype has more than one count but fewer than ten. V gene TRBV6-5 combines with J gene TRBJ1-3; no reliable D call. V was cut by 0 bases and J by 4 bases, with 10 bases left in between. Germline V gene lookup returns CDR1 MNHEY and CDR2 SVGAGI. The CDR3 sequence is 15 residues long. The CDR3 sequence: CASSYSGVHGNTIYF. The CDR3 DNA is TGTGCCAGCAGTTACTCTGGGGTGCACGGAAACACCATATATTTT.

Worth noting for this clonotype: This may stem from a read error, because a much larger clone lies one nucleotide away. The V call is TRBV7-2, the J call TRBJ2-7; 11 positions agree with TRBD1. CDR1 is SGHTA and CDR2 is FQGNSA in the germline V gene. This CDR3 contains 15 residues. V dropped 3 bases and J dropped 6; count of bases not matched to a gene: 7. CDR3 loop: CASSFIGQGAGEQYF. The CDR3 coding sequence is TGTGCCAGCAGCTTCATCGGACAGGGGGCCGGCGAGCAGTACTTC.

In this sample, this clonotype turned up many times. The chain carries TRBV7-2 and TRBJ2-5, with D maybe TRBD1 (6 bases). CDR3 length: 12 amino acids. The germline V gene encodes CDR1 SGHTA and CDR2 FQGNSA. V lost 4 bases and J lost 4, with 7 bases in between. The chain's CDR3 is CASSSRGETQYF. The CDR3 DNA follows: TGTGCCAGCAGCTCCAGGGGAGAGACCCAGTACTTC.

This sequence joins TRBV9 and TRBJ2-7; D possibly matches TRBD1 or TRBD2 (5 bases each). This CDR3 is built from 15 residues. Germline V gives CDR1 SGDLS, CDR2 YYNGEE. Trimming shortened V by 4 bases and J by 4 bases, and 18 bases separated the two germline ends. CDR3 residues: CASSPGDGRYYEQYF. CDR3 in DNA: TGTGCCAGCAGCCCCGGGGACGGCCGGTATTACGAGCAGTACTTC.

The table lists this clonotype with many counts. The chain uses TRBV5-6 and TRBJ1-1, with no clear D. Germline-derived CDR1 and CDR2 are SGHDT and YYEEEE. This CDR3 comprises 14 residues. V lost 2 bases and J 5 bases, leaving 13 bases between the germline ends. The DNA for the CDR3 is TGTGCCAGCAGCTTTTCGTCTTGGAGGACTGAAGCTTTCTTT. Encoded protein: CASSFSSWRTEAFF.

This clonotype was seen at least ten times. This chain links TRBV20-1 with TRBJ2-5, with D unclear. Trimming left V 3 bases short and J 5 bases short, with 7 bases between. CDR1 is DFQATT, CDR2 SNEGSKA, per germline (reference sequence). The CDR3 covers 11 residues. The CDR3 spells CSASFEETQYF. The CDR3 DNA follows: TGCAGTGCTAGCTTTGAGGAGACCCAGTACTTC.

The chain carries TRBV18 and TRBJ2-7; D is perhaps TRBD1 (5 bases). This CDR3 contains 14 residues. V gave up 4 bases and J gave up 4 bases, with 14 bases separating them. Germline V gives CDR1 KGHSH, CDR2 LQKENI. CDR3 region: CASSLTIGDYEQYF. CDR3 sequence (DNA): TGTGCCAGCTCACTCACCATAGGGGATTACGAGCAGTACTTC.

This clonotype was observed at least ten times. This chain links TRBV24-1 with TRBJ2-1, with 7 bases identical to TRBD2. The CDR3 spans 15 residues. Germline assignment: CDR1 KGHDR and CDR2 SFDVKD. V was pared by 3 bases and J by 8 bases, with 9 bases of the junction left unmatched. The CDR3 region is CATSDISGLNDEQFF. In nucleotides, the CDR3 is TGTGCCACCAGTGATATTAGCGGGTTAAACGATGAGCAGTTCTTC.

This clonotype was seen a few times. CDR3 sequence reads: CSARIGYDTSPLHF. For the CDR3, the DNA is TGCAGTGCTAGGATTGGTTATGATACGTCACCCCTCCACTTT. This chain links TRBV20-1 with TRBJ1-6; D remains unclear. V dropped 3 bases and J dropped 10 bases, with 16 bases sitting between them. Looked up from germline, CDR1 is DFQATT and CDR2 is SNEGSKA (reference sequence). The CDR3 totals 14 residues.

V gene TRBV20-1 combines with J gene TRBJ2-7, with TRBD1 identical over 8 bases. CDR3 size: 13 residues. The germline V gene has CDR1 DFQATT and CDR2 SNEGSKA (reference sequence). V lost 8 bases, J lost 6 bases, and 12 bases stayed unmatched. CDR3 DNA: TGCAGTCTCATACAGGGGGACCTTTCCGAGCAGTACTTC. Residues: CSLIQGDLSEQYF.

The J gene is TRBJ1-2, the V gene TRBV6-2 or TRBV6-3; TRBD1 might be the D (6 bases). The CDR3 contains 15 residues. The germline gives CDR1 MNHEY, CDR2 SVGEGT. V was cut by 6 bases and J by 5 bases, with 19 bases left in between. CDR3 in DNA: TGTGCCAGCAGCCTCACCAGGACAGTTATGTATGGCTACACCTTC. It codes for CASSLTRTVMYGYTF.